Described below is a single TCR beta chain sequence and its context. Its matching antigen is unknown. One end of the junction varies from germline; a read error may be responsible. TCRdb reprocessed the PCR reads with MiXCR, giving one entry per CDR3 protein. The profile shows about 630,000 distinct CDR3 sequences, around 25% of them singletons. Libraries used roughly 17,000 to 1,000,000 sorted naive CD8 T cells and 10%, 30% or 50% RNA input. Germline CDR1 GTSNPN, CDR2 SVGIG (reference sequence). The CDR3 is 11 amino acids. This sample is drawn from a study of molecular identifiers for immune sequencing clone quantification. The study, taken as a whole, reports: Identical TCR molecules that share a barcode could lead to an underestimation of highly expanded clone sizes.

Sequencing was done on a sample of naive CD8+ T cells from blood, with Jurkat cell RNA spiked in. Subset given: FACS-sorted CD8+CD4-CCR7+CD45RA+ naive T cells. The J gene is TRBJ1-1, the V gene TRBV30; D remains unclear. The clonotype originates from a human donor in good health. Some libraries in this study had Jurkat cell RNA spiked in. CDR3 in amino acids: CAWSVRTEALF. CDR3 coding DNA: TGTGCCTGGAGTGTACGGACTGAAGCTCTCTTT.